These T cell receptor beta chains were read from a single sample in a study of identical twins. One entry per CDR3 protein, called by TCRdb with MiXCR from the 5' RACE reads. This sample has about 210,000 distinct CDR3 sequences; approximately 9% occur once, and the top ten carry 5.1%. The specimen was memory (CD45RO+) T cells sorted from blood. These receptors were obtained from a woman younger than 30 in good health. Each CDR3 is given without its conserved first and last residue. Fields, in order: D gene, CDR3 length, V gene, CDR3 protein. A D gene is named only where the DNA matches it firmly.

d_call: TRBD1
cdr3_length: 13
v_call: TRBV6-2/TRBV6-3
cdr3_aa: ASSRPGTGLYEQY

d_call: -
cdr3_length: 12
v_call: TRBV5-1
cdr3_aa: ASSLADENSPLH

d_call: -
cdr3_length: 11
v_call: TRBV7-8
cdr3_aa: ASSLVRGTIQY

d_call: TRBD1
cdr3_length: 12
v_call: TRBV6-2/TRBV6-3
cdr3_aa: ASTTPQGVQPQH

d_call: TRBD2
cdr3_length: 14
v_call: TRBV7-6
cdr3_aa: ASSQTSGGPVDTQY

d_call: -
cdr3_length: 12
v_call: TRBV5-1
cdr3_aa: ASSYLRENTEAF

d_call: TRBD2
cdr3_length: 15
v_call: TRBV9
cdr3_aa: ASSVAFLAGSADTQY

d_call: -
cdr3_length: 12
v_call: TRBV3-1
cdr3_aa: ASSPRTGVETQY

d_call: TRBD2
cdr3_length: 13
v_call: TRBV5-1
cdr3_aa: ASCSGTSTTGELF

d_call: -
cdr3_length: 13
v_call: TRBV20-1
cdr3_aa: SARSTISGANVLT

d_call: -
cdr3_length: 11
v_call: TRBV29-1
cdr3_aa: SVGNPEAYEQY

d_call: TRBD2
cdr3_length: 12
v_call: TRBV20-1
cdr3_aa: SAQSPGTNYEQY

d_call: -
cdr3_length: 11
v_call: TRBV7-7
cdr3_aa: ASSQLAAETQY

d_call: TRBD2
cdr3_length: 16
v_call: TRBV10-3
cdr3_aa: ATTEQAGGQRLYNEQF

d_call: -
cdr3_length: 12
v_call: TRBV5-1
cdr3_aa: ASSYGSTSYEQY

d_call: TRBD2
cdr3_length: 12
v_call: TRBV20-1
cdr3_aa: SARAGSGSYEQY

d_call: -
cdr3_length: 10
v_call: TRBV20-1
cdr3_aa: SARGGRNEQF

d_call: -
cdr3_length: 10
v_call: TRBV6-5
cdr3_aa: ASSSRGGKTF

d_call: TRBD2
cdr3_length: 12
v_call: TRBV20-1
cdr3_aa: SAGIPGTSNEQF

d_call: -
cdr3_length: 12
v_call: TRBV12-3/TRBV12-4
cdr3_aa: ASSLARSDEKLF

d_call: TRBD2
cdr3_length: 12
v_call: TRBV4-1
cdr3_aa: ASSQVGTSDEQF

d_call: -
cdr3_length: 13
v_call: TRBV5-5
cdr3_aa: ASSPLPHSYNEQF

d_call: -
cdr3_length: 11
v_call: TRBV20-1
cdr3_aa: SASKGQNTEAF

d_call: -
cdr3_length: 13
v_call: TRBV10-3
cdr3_aa: AISESGRDGGELF

d_call: -
cdr3_length: 13
v_call: TRBV5-1
cdr3_aa: ASSFLGGSGGELF

d_call: TRBD2
cdr3_length: 17
v_call: TRBV6-1
cdr3_aa: ASSERGTSGGNRADTQY

d_call: -
cdr3_length: 12
v_call: TRBV2
cdr3_aa: ASRGAGAQETQY

d_call: -
cdr3_length: 14
v_call: TRBV7-9
cdr3_aa: ASSLVGGTRAEGYT

d_call: -
cdr3_length: 13
v_call: TRBV20-1
cdr3_aa: SAGGGNAGANVLT

d_call: TRBD1
cdr3_length: 11
v_call: TRBV20-1
cdr3_aa: SAMTGKTYEQY

d_call: -
cdr3_length: 13
v_call: TRBV7-9
cdr3_aa: ASSTPLGVGTEAF

d_call: -
cdr3_length: 9
v_call: TRBV20-1
cdr3_aa: SAHRVGEQY

d_call: TRBD1
cdr3_length: 13
v_call: TRBV7-3
cdr3_aa: ASSFGTGDTGELF

d_call: -
cdr3_length: 13
v_call: TRBV5-1
cdr3_aa: ASSPPRGDTDTQY

d_call: TRBD1
cdr3_length: 15
v_call: TRBV6-1
cdr3_aa: ASSSPGQGYMNTEAF

d_call: -
cdr3_length: 14
v_call: TRBV18
cdr3_aa: ASSPPRPAASVEQY

d_call: -
cdr3_length: 11
v_call: TRBV5-5
cdr3_aa: ASSFRDRREQY

d_call: TRBD1
cdr3_length: 12
v_call: TRBV20-1
cdr3_aa: SAPIQGLQETQY

d_call: -
cdr3_length: 11
v_call: TRBV5-1
cdr3_aa: ASSLAVMNEQF

d_call: -
cdr3_length: 12
v_call: TRBV12-3/TRBV12-4
cdr3_aa: ASSLRTANTEAF

d_call: -
cdr3_length: 11
v_call: TRBV2
cdr3_aa: ASIESSHNEQF

d_call: -
cdr3_length: 9
v_call: TRBV14
cdr3_aa: ASSISGAQY

d_call: -
cdr3_length: 12
v_call: TRBV7-2
cdr3_aa: ASSPTRAGDTQY

d_call: -
cdr3_length: 16
v_call: TRBV21-1
cdr3_aa: ASSKERGQGPSNTEAF

d_call: TRBD2
cdr3_length: 14
v_call: TRBV27
cdr3_aa: ASSPGGGPSTDTQY

d_call: -
cdr3_length: 10
v_call: TRBV7-2
cdr3_aa: ASREGRVSAF

d_call: TRBD2
cdr3_length: 13
v_call: TRBV20-1
cdr3_aa: SARELAGPGDIQY

d_call: -
cdr3_length: 10
v_call: TRBV6-1
cdr3_aa: ASIVSYNEQF

d_call: TRBD1
cdr3_length: 15
v_call: TRBV5-5
cdr3_aa: ASSLWPGQGGEQPQH

d_call: -
cdr3_length: 12
v_call: TRBV9
cdr3_aa: ASSVGALQETQY

d_call: -
cdr3_length: 10
v_call: TRBV7-2
cdr3_aa: ASSPPSETQY

d_call: TRBD2
cdr3_length: 15
v_call: TRBV11-2
cdr3_aa: ASSLIAGGPSYNEQF

d_call: TRBD2
cdr3_length: 14
v_call: TRBV5-1
cdr3_aa: ASTPLAGGGYNDQF